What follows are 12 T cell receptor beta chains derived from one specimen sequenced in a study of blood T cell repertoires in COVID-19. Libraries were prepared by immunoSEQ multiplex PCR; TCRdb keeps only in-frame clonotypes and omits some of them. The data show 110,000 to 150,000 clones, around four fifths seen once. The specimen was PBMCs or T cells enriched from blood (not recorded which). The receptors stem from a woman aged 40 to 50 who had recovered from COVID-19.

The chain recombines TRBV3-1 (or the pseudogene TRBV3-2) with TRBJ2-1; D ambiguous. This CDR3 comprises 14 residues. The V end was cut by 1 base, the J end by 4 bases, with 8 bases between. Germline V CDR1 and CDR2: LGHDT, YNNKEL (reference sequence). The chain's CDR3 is CASSQGPGYNEQFF. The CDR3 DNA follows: TGTGCCAGCAGCCAAGGCCCCGGTTACAATGAGCAGTTCTTC.

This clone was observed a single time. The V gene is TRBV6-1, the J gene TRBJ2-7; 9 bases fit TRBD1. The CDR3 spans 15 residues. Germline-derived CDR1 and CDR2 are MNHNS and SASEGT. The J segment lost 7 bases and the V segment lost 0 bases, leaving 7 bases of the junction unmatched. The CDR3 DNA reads TGTGCCAGCAGTGAAGCGCTTACAGGGGGCAGGGAGCAGTACTTC. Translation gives CASSEALTGGREQYF.

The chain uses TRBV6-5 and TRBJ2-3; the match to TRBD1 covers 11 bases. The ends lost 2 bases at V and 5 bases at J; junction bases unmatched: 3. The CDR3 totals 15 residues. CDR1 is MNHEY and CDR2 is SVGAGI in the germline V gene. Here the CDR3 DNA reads TGTGCCAGCAGTTACCCGGGACAGGGGGTAGATACGCAGTATTTT. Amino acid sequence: CASSYPGQGVDTQYF.

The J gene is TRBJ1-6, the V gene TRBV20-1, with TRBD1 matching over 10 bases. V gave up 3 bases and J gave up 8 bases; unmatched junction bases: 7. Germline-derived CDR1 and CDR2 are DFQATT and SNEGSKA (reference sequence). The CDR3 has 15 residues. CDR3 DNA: TGCAGTGCTAGTGGGACAGGGGAGGTTGATTCACCCCTCCACTTT. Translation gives CSASGTGEVDSPLHF.

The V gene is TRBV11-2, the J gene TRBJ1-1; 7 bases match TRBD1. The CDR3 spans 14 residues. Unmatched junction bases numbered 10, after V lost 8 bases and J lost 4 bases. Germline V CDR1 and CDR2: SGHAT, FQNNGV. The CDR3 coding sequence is TGTGCCAGCCTGGGAACAGGGGCAATCACTGAAGCTTTCTTT. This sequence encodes CASLGTGAITEAFF.

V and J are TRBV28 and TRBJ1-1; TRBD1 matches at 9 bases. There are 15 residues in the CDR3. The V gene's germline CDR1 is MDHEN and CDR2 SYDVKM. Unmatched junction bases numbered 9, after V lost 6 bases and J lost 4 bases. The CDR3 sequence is CASRPTGGAVTEAFF. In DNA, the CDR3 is TGTGCCAGCAGGCCGACAGGGGGGGCGGTCACTGAAGCTTTCTTT.

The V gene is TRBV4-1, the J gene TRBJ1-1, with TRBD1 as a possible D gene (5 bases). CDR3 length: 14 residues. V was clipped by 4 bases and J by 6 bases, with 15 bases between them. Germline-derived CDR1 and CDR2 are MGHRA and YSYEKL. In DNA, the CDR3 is TGCGCCAGCAGCCCGGGGGACTTTCGGGCTGAAGCTTTCTTT. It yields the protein CASSPGDFRAEAFF.

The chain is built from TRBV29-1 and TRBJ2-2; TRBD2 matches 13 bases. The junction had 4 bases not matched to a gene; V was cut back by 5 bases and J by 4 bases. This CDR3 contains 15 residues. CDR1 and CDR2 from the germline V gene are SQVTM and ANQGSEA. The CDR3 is CSVRLAGGVTGELFF. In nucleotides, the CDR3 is TGCAGCGTTAGACTAGCGGGAGGAGTCACCGGGGAGCTGTTTTTT.

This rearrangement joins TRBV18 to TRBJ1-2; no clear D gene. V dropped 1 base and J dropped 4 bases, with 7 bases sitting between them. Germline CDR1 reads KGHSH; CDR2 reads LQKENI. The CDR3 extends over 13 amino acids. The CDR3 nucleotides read TGTGCCAGCTCACCACAAAGCCTCTATGGCTACACCTTC. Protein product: CASSPQSLYGYTF.

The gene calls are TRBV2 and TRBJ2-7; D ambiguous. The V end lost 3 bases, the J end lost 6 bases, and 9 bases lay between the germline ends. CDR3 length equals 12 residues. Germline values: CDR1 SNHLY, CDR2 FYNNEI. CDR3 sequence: CASSEARSEQYF. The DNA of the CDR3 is TGTGCCAGCAGTGAGGCCCGTTCCGAGCAGTACTTC.

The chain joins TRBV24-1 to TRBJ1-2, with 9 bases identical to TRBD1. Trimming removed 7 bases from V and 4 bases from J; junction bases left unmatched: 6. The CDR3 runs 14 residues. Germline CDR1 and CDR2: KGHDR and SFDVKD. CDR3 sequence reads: CATSEGQGLYGYTF. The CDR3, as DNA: TGTGCCACCAGCGAAGGACAGGGGCTCTATGGCTACACCTTC.

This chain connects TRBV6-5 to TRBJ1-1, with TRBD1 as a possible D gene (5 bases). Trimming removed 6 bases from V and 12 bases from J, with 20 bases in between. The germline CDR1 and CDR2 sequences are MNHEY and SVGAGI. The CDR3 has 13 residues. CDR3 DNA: TGTGCCAGCAGCTCGAACCGGGACTCCTCCTCTTTCTTT. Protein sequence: CASSSNRDSSSFF.